What follows are 20 T cell receptor beta chains derived from one specimen sequenced in a study of Ad26.COV2.S vaccination and SARS-CoV-2 variants. The treatment was: about 20 received Ad26.COV2.S at low or high dose, single or two shots; 5 received placebo; per-sample allocation not given. Day 63 after the first vaccine or placebo injection was the time point for sampling. Repertoires were generated with immunoSEQ multiplex PCR, while TCRdb's copy carries only in-frame clones and drops some. Of approximately 250,000 clones listed, around nine tenths were seen once; the top ten hold roughly 3%. Source: peripheral blood, taken in a trial of Ad26.COV2.S vaccine versus placebo. All receptors derive from a person between 18 and 65 years old who received the Ad26.COV2.S COVID-19 vaccine or a placebo.

The rearrangement uses TRBV6-5 and TRBJ2-2; D unclear. Germline CDR1 reads MNHEY; CDR2 reads SVGAGI. V lost 4 bases and J lost 6, with 9 bases in between. The CDR3 sequence is 13 residues long. The CDR3 reads CASSFQGPGELFF. CDR3 coding DNA: TGTGCCAGCAGTTTTCAAGGGCCCGGGGAGCTGTTTTTT.

The chain has TRBV19 and TRBJ1-2; a weak D match, TRBD1 (6 bases). The germline V gene has CDR1 LNHDA and CDR2 SQIVND (reference sequence). This CDR3 contains 13 residues. V was cut by 7 bases and J by 0 bases, with 9 bases left in between. The CDR3 protein is CASIGGANYGYTF. DNA for the CDR3: TGTGCCAGTATAGGGGGAGCTAACTATGGCTACACCTTC.

This rearrangement joins TRBV6-2 or TRBV6-3 to TRBJ2-7, with D perhaps being TRBD1 or TRBD2 (5 bases each). Germline CDR1 MNHEY, CDR2 SVGEGT. This CDR3 spans 14 amino acids. Trimming took 4 bases from V and 2 from J, leaving 12 bases between them. The DNA of the CDR3 is TGTGCCAGCAGTTCTCCCGGGACCACCTACGAGCAGTACGTC. Amino acids: CASSSPGTTYEQYV.

The J gene is TRBJ2-1, the V gene TRBV23-1, with D uncertain. TRBV23-1 is labeled an ORF, and its function is uncertain. Trimming stripped 6 bases from V and 5 bases from J, with 14 bases between. This CDR3 spans 14 amino acids. In DNA, the CDR3 is TGCGCCAGCAGATGTAATGGGAACAACAATGAGCAGTTCTTC. Amino acids: CASRCNGNNNEQFF.

This clone was seen only a few times. The chain uses TRBV4-2 and TRBJ2-2; possibly TRBD1 or TRBD2 for D (6 bases each). From germline, CDR1 is LGHNA and CDR2 YNFKEQ. The CDR3 length is 15 residues. Deletions cut 3 bases from V and 3 bases from J, with 11 bases between. CDR3 sequence (DNA): TGTGCCAGCAGCCACGAGGGGGGCTACACCGGGGAGCTGTTTTTT. It is translated as CASSHEGGYTGELFF.

The V and J genes are TRBV9 and TRBJ2-7; 9 positions match TRBD2. CDR3 size: 15 residues. With 1 base clipped from V and 5 bases from J, the junction kept 7 bases outside the gene matches. Germline CDR1 is SGDLS and CDR2 is YYNGEE. The CDR3 coding sequence is TGTGCCAGCAGCGTATCAGCGGGGGGAGCTGACGAGCAGTACTTC. Its translation: CASSVSAGGADEQYF.

This clone was detected once. The V gene is TRBV4-1, the J gene TRBJ1-4, with D tentatively TRBD1 (6 bases). Germline V gene data show CDR1 as MGHRA and CDR2 as YSYEKL. The CDR3 length is 15 residues. V gave up 4 bases and J gave up 5 bases, with 14 bases separating them. CDR3 residues: CASSPRDTTNEKLFF. Here the CDR3 DNA reads TGCGCCAGCAGCCCCCGGGACACTACGAATGAAAAACTGTTTTTT.

The V and J genes are TRBV6-5 and TRBJ1-6; 7 nucleotides align to TRBD1. The CDR3 runs to 12 residues. V gave up 6 bases and J gave up 8 bases; unmatched junction bases: 1. Germline CDR1 reads MNHEY; CDR2 reads SVGAGI. The CDR3 protein is CASRTGDSPLHF. The CDR3 coding sequence is TGTGCCAGCAGAACAGGGGATTCACCCCTCCACTTT.

The rearrangement links TRBV4-1 to TRBJ2-4; no clear D gene. The CDR3 contains 19 residues. Germline CDR1 and CDR2: MGHRA and YSYEKL. V lost 2 bases and J lost 3, with 23 bases in between. In DNA form, the CDR3 reads TGCGCCAGCAGCCAATTCCGGGCCGTTCACGGACCAGGCAAAAACATTCAGTACTTC. Its translation: CASSQFRAVHGPGKNIQYF.

The CDR3 bases are TGTGCCAGCAGCGGAGGGGTTGGTGAGCAGTACTTC. Encoded protein: CASSGGVGEQYF. The chain employs TRBV9 and TRBJ2-7; perhaps D is TRBD1 or TRBD2 (5 bases each). The germline CDR1 and CDR2 sequences are SGDLS and YYNGEE. This CDR3 has 12 amino acids. Between the trimmed V and J ends, which lost 3 bases and 7 bases, there was a span of 11 bases. The full variable domain, in which reference TRBV9 and TRBJ2-7 provide the parts outside the CDR3, is DSGVTQTPKHLITATGQRVTLRCSPRSGDLSVYWYQQSLDQGLQFLIQYYNGEERAKGNILERFSAQQFPDLHSELNLSSLELGDSALYFCASSGGVGEQYFGPGTRLTVT.

As concerns this clone: This same CDR3 is encoded by further DNA sequences in the sample. This rearrangement joins TRBV4-3 to TRBJ1-1; no reliable D call. Trimming took 0 bases from V and 5 from J, leaving 7 bases between them. This CDR3 is built from 13 residues. The germline CDR1 and CDR2 sequences are LGHNA and YSLEER. The CDR3 is CASSQDRRTEAFF. CDR3 in DNA: TGCGCCAGCAGCCAAGATCGAAGAACTGAAGCTTTCTTT.

The chain is built from TRBV7-6 and TRBJ2-2, with TRBD2 matching over 8 bases. Germline V gene sequence: CDR1 SGHVS, CDR2 FNYEAQ. V dropped 5 bases and J dropped 0; count of bases not matched to a gene: 2. The length of the CDR3 is 15 residues. The CDR3 DNA is TGTGCCAGCAGCCGGGGGGGCGCGAACACCGGGGAGCTGTTTTTT. Its translation is CASSRGGANTGELFF.

V is TRBV11-2 and J is TRBJ1-1; D not resolved. V lost 5 bases to trimming and J lost 5 bases, with 12 bases between them. Per germline, CDR1 SGHAT and CDR2 FQNNGV. CDR3 size: 13 residues. The CDR3 DNA reads TGTGCCAGCAGCCCCAGTAGGATGACTGAAGCTTTCTTT. This encodes CASSPSRMTEAFF.

A single count supports this clone. The chain links TRBV2 to TRBJ2-7, with D perhaps being TRBD1 or TRBD2 (6 bases each). Trimming left V 6 bases short and J 2 bases short, with 20 bases between. CDR1 and CDR2 (germline): SNHLY, FYNNEI. The CDR3 is 16 residues long. As DNA, the CDR3 is TGTGCCAGCAGACGCAACGGGGGCGCAAGGACCTACGAGCAGTACTTC. Amino acid sequence: CASRRNGGARTYEQYF.

This chain joins TRBV5-1 and TRBJ1-2, with D possibly being TRBD1 (6 bases). Germline-derived CDR1 and CDR2 are SGHRS and YFSETQ. The V gene lost 4 bases and the J gene lost 3 bases, with 16 bases spanning the gap. The CDR3 is 15 residues long. CDR3 nucleotides: TGCGCCAGCAGCCCAGCACAGGGTTTGGACTATGGCTACACCTTC. Translated, it gives CASSPAQGLDYGYTF.

This rearrangement joins TRBV11-2 to TRBJ1-3; D unresolved. Germline V lookup: CDR1 SGHAT, CDR2 FQNNGV. The germline V and J ends were trimmed by 5 bases and 4 bases, with 6 bases remaining between them. The CDR3 is 12 amino acids. The CDR3 loop is CASSAEGNTIYF. The CDR3 region has the DNA TGTGCCAGCAGCGCGGAGGGAAACACCATATATTTT.

The CDR3: CASSFITGVTGNTIYF. As DNA, the CDR3 is TGTGCCAGCAGCTTTATTACAGGGGTAACTGGAAACACCATATATTTT. V and J are TRBV5-8 and TRBJ1-3, with TRBD1 matching over 7 bases. Germline V gene lookup returns CDR1 SGHTS and CDR2 YDEGEE. The trim removed 2 bases at V and 2 bases at J, leaving 7 bases unmatched. This CDR3 is 16 amino acids long. Full variable domain (remainder filled in from reference TRBV5-8 and TRBJ1-3): EAGVTQSPTHLIKTRGQQATLRCSPISGHTSVYWYQQALGLGLQFLLWYDEGEERNRGNFPPRFSGRQFPNYSSELNVNALELEDSALYLCASSFITGVTGNTIYFGEGSWLTVV.

The chain couples TRBV7-8 to TRBJ1-2, with TRBD1 matching 10 bases. V lost 7 bases and J lost 8; bases outside the gene matches: 19. Germline V gene data show CDR1 as SGHVS and CDR2 as FQNEAQ. The CDR3 length is 17 residues. Written as DNA, the CDR3 is TGTGCCAGCACTAAAGGACAGGGGGATCTCGCCTTTCAAGGCTACACCTTC. Residues: CASTKGQGDLAFQGYTF.

The rearrangement joins TRBV2 to TRBJ2-5; 9 bases are a match to TRBD2. Per germline, CDR1 SNHLY and CDR2 FYNNEI. The CDR3 runs to 15 residues. Unmatched junction bases numbered 11, after V lost 7 bases and J lost 5 bases. The CDR3 DNA reads as TGTGCCAGCACCGCGGGAGGGGGATTTTCGGAGACCCAGTACTTC. Translated: CASTAGGGFSETQYF.

The chain joins TRBV30 to TRBJ2-7; D unclear. The CDR3 has 11 amino acids. Germline lookup yields CDR1 GTSNPN and CDR2 SVGIG (reference sequence). V was pared by 2 bases and J by 2 bases, with 4 bases between. The CDR3 DNA sequence: TGTGCCTGGAGTACCCCCTACGAGCAGTACTTC. Protein sequence: CAWSTPYEQYF.